The T cell receptor beta chain described here comes from a study of cytomegalovirus exposure and HLA in healthy donors. General observations from the study: Reports showed the classifier diagnosing cytomegalovirus status with high specificity and sensitivity.

To note about this clone: Its antigen remains unknown.

Primers: 60 Vbeta forward and 13 Jbeta reverse. The method was immunoSEQ multiplex PCR; TCRdb's version includes in-frame clones alone and lacks a portion of them. The sample yields about 190,000 clones, about 80% seen once. This CDR3 has 17 amino acids. V was pared by 5 bases and J by 0 bases, with 17 bases between. The germline CDR1 and CDR2 sequences are MNHEY and SMNVEV (reference sequence). The rearrangement links TRBV27 to TRBJ2-1; no definite D call. The sequencing sample was made of PBMCs. The source is a woman aged 18-35 years in good health and CMV-seropositive. Here the CDR3 DNA reads TGTGCCAGCAGTCTCCTATACTACCTCAGCTCCTACAATGAGCAGTTCTTC. It translates to CASSLLYYLSSYNEQFF.